Sequencing of this T cell receptor (beta chain) was carried out in a study of blood T cell repertoires in COVID-19. Study background: Sample material is recorded as cDNA or gDNA derived from T cells, B-cell-depleted T cells, or PBMCs.

Cohort allocation depended upon clinical history that participants reported. Per the authors' pipeline: Researchers report that nucleated cell counts were estimated from reference gene primer amplification. The repertoire was sequenced with immunoSEQ multiplex PCR; TCRdb's copy has only in-frame clones and lacks some. The DNA gave D and trimming, while V, J and clone size come from that table. Counted here are roughly 280,000 clones, around 89% occurring once; the ten biggest clones make up about 4%. Germline assignment: CDR1 SGDLS and CDR2 YYNGEE. V was shortened by 0 bases and J by 1 base, with 14 bases between the two germline ends. The CDR3 loop spans 17 amino acids.

Source material: PBMCs or T cells enriched from blood (not recorded which). The chain uses TRBV9 and TRBJ1-3; TRBD1 might be the D (5 bases). The sequence was collected from a woman younger than 45 with acute COVID-19. This chain's CDR3 is CASSVDYRTSSGNTIYF. The CDR3 DNA is TGTGCCAGCAGCGTAGATTACAGGACATCGTCTGGAAACACCATATATTTT.